This T cell receptor beta chain derives from a study of blood T cells in healthy people across ages. Study results and caveats: Unknown CMV status may confound age-related changes in expanded clones.

A second PCR, run for about 6 to 11 cycles, used a sample-barcoded 5' primer plus a J-beta primer mix. TCRdb reprocessed the 5' RACE reads via MiXCR and lists one record per CDR3 protein. The sample records 1.5 million to 2 million distinct CDR3 sequences, approximately 50% being singletons. On this clonotype itself: What it binds is unknown.

Source material: blood. The receptor was derived from a woman between 40 and 50 years old in good health.

Here the CDR3 reads CASSPAGGRTDTQYF. The CDR3 DNA reads as TGTGCCAGCAGCCCCGCGGGGGGCCGCACAGATACGCAGTATTTT. The chain recombines TRBV11-3 with TRBJ2-3; TRBD2 agrees at 8 bases. The CDR3 sequence is 15 residues long. V gave up 5 bases and J gave up 1 base; unmatched junction bases: 5. The germline gives CDR1 SGHNT, CDR2 YENEEA.